Below, 2 T cell receptor beta chains from the same sample are listed, as sequenced in a study of CD8+CD57+ T cells in acquired aplastic anemia. The template used for profiling TCR beta VDJ and CDR3 was genomic DNA. TCRdb independently ran MiXCR on the reads; one entry per CDR3 protein. The sample yields more than 40,000 distinct CDR3 sequences, 55% to 75% seen once. The sample consisted of sorted CD4+, CD8+, or CD8+CD57+ T cells (not recorded which) from PBMCs. The receptors derive from a human donor in good health, serving as a control.

This clonotype was seen repeatedly, ten times or more. CDR3 amino acids: CASSDGGSYNEQFF. The CDR3 region has the DNA TGTGCCAGCAGTGATGGCGGCTCCTACAATGAGCAGTTCTTC. J is TRBJ2-1 and V is TRBV6-4; D remains ambiguous. The CDR3 runs to 14 residues. CDR1 is MRHNA and CDR2 is SNTAGT in the germline V gene. The V end lost 3 bases, the J end lost 0 bases, and 6 bases lay between the germline ends.

This chain joins TRBV20-1 and TRBJ1-6; 9 bases agree with TRBD1. V trimming: 6 bases; J trimming: 10 bases; junction bases outside the gene matches: 13. This CDR3 is built from 15 residues. Germline V CDR1 and CDR2: DFQATT, SNEGSKA (reference sequence). The CDR3 DNA sequence: TGCAGTGCGACGGACAGGGGAAGACTAGGATCACCCCTCCACTTT. Protein sequence: CSATDRGRLGSPLHF.